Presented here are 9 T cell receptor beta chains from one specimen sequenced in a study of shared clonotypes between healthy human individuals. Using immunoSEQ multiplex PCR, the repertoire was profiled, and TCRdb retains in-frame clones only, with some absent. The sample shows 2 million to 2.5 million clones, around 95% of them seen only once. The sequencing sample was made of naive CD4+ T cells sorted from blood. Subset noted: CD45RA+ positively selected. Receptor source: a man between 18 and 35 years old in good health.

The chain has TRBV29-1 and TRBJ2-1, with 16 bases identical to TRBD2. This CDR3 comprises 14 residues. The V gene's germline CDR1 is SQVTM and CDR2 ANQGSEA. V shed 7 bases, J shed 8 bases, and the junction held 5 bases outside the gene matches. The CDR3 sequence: CSAEGLAGGDEQFF. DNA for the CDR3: TGCAGCGCAGAGGGACTAGCGGGAGGGGATGAGCAGTTCTTC.

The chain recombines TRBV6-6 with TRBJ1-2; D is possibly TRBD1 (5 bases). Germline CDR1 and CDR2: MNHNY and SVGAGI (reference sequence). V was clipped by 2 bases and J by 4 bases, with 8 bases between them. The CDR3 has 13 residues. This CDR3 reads CASSYDSAYGYTF. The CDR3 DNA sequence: TGTGCCAGCAGTTACGACAGTGCCTATGGCTACACCTTC.

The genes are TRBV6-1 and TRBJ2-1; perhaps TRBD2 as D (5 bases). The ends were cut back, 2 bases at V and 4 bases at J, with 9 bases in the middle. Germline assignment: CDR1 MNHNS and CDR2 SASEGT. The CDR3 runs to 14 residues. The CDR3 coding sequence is TGTGCCAGCAGTGAATCAGCGGATTACAATGAGCAGTTCTTC. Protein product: CASSESADYNEQFF.

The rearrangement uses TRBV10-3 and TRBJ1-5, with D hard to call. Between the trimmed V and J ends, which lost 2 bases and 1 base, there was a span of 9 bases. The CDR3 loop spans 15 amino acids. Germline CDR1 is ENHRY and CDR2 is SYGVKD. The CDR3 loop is CAISEGGLSNQPQHF. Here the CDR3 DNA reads TGTGCCATCAGTGAGGGCGGGCTCAGCAATCAGCCCCAGCATTTT.

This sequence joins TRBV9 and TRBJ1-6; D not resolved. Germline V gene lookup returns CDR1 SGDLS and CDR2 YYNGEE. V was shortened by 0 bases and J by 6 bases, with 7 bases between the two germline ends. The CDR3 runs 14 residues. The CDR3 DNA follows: TGTGCCAGCAGCGTAGTGGGTTTTAATTCACCCCTCCACTTT. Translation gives CASSVVGFNSPLHF.

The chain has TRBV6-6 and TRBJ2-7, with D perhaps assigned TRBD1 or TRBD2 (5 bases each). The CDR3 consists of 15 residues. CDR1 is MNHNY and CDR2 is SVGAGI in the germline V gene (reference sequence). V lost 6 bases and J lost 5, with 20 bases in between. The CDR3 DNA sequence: TGTGCCAGCAGACGAGTTTGGGGACCCCGCGACGAGCAGTACTTC. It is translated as CASRRVWGPRDEQYF.

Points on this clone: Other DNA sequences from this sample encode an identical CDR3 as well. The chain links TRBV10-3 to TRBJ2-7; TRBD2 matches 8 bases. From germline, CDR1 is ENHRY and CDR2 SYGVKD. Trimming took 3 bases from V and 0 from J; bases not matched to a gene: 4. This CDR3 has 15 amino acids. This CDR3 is CAISELAGSSYEQYF. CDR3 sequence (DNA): TGTGCCATCAGTGAATTAGCGGGAAGCTCCTACGAGCAGTACTTC.

In DNA form, the CDR3 reads TGCGCCAGCAGTGATGGTCAAGAGACCCAGTACTTC. This encodes CASSDGQETQYF. This chain uses TRBV10-1 with TRBJ2-5; the D is unclear. CDR3 length: 12 amino acids. From germline, CDR1 is WNHNN and CDR2 SYGVQD (reference sequence). With 3 bases removed from V and 2 bases from J, the gap between germline ends came to 4 bases.

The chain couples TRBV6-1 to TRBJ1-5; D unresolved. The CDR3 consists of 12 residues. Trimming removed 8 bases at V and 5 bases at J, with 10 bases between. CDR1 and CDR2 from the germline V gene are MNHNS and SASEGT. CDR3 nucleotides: TGTGCCAGCGACGACACATATCAGCCCCAGCATTTT. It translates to CASDDTYQPQHF.